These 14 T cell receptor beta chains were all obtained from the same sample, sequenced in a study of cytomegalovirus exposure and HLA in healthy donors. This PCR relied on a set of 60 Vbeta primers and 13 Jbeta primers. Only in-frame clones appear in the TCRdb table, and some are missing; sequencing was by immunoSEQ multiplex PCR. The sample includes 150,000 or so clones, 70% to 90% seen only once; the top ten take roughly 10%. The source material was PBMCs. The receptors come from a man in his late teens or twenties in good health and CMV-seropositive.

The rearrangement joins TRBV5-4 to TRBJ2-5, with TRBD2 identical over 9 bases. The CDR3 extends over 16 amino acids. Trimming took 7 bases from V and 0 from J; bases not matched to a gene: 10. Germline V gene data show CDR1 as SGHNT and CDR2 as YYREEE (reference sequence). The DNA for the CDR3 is TGTGCCAGCGGGCGGGGCGCGGGGGGGTACCAAGAGACCCAGTACTTC. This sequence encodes CASGRGAGGYQETQYF.

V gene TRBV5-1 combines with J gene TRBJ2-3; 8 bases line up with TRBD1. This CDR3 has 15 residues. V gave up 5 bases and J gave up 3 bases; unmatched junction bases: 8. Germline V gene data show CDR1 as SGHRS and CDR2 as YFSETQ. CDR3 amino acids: CASSVFQGATDTQYF. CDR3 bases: TGCGCCAGCAGTGTTTTCCAGGGGGCAACAGATACGCAGTATTTT.

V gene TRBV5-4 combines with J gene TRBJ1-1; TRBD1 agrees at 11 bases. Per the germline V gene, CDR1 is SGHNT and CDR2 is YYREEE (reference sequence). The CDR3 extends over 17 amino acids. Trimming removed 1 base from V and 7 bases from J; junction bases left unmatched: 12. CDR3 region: CASSLHGDRGSWGEAFF. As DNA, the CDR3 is TGTGCCAGCAGCTTGCATGGGGACAGGGGGTCATGGGGTGAAGCTTTCTTT.

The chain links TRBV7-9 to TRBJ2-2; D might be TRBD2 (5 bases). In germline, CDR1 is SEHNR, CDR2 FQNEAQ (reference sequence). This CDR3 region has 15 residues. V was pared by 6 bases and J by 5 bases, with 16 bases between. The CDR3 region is CASSKVRGLTGELFF. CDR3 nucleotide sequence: TGTGCCAGCAGTAAGGTCCGGGGTCTGACCGGGGAGCTGTTTTTT.

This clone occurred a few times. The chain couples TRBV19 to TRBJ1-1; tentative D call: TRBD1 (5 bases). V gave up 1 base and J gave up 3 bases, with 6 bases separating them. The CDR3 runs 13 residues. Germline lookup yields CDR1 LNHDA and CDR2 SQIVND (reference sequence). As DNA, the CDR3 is TGTGCCAGTAGTATAGCGGGGGACACTGAAGCTTTCTTT. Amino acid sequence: CASSIAGDTEAFF.

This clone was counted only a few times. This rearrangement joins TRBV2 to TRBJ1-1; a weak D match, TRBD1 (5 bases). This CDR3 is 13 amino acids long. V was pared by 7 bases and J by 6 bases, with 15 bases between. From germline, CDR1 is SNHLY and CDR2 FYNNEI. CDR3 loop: CASNRLREAEAFF. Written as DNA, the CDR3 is TGTGCCAGCAACAGGCTGAGAGAGGCTGAAGCTTTCTTT.

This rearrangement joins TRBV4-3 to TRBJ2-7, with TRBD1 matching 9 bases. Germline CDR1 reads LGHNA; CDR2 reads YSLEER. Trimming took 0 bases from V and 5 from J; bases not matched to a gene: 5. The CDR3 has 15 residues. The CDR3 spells CASSQEGQGRHEQYF. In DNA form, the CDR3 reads TGCGCCAGCAGCCAAGAGGGACAGGGTCGTCACGAGCAGTACTTC.

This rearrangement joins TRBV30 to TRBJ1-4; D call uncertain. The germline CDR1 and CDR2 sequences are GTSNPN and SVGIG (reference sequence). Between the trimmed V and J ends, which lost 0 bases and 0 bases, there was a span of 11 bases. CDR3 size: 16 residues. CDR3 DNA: TGTGCCTGGAGTGTTTCGGGGTTTGCAACTAATGAAAAACTGTTTTTT. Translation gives CAWSVSGFATNEKLFF.

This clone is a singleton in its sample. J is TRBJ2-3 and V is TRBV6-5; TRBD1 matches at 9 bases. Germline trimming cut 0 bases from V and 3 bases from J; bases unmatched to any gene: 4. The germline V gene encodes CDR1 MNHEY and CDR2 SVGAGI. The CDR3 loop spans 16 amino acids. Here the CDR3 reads CASSYSLGTGTDTQYF. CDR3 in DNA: TGTGCCAGCAGTTACTCTTTGGGGACAGGGACAGATACGCAGTATTTT.

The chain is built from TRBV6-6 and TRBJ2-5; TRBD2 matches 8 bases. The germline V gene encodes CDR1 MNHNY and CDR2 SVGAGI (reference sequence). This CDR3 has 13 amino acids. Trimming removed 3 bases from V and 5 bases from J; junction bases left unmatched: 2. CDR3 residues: CASSYRGGETQYF. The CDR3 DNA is TGTGCCAGCAGTTATCGGGGGGGGGAGACCCAGTACTTC.

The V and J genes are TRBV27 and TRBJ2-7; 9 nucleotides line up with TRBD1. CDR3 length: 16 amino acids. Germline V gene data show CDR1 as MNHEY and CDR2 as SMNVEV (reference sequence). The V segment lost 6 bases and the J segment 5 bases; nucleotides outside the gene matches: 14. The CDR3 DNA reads TGTGCCAGCAGGCAGATCCTGGGGACAGGGCCTCACGAGCAGTACTTC. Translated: CASRQILGTGPHEQYF.

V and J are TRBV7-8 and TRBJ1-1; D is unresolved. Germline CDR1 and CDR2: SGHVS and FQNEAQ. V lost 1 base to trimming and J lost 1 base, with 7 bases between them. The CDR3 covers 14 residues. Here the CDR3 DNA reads TGTGCCAGCAGCTTAGGAGCCGGGAACACTGAAGCTTTCTTT. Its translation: CASSLGAGNTEAFF.

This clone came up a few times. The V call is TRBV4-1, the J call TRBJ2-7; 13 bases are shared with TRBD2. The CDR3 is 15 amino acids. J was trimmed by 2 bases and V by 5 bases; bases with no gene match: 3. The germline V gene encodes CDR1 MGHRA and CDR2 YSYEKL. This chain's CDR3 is CASSDGTSGTYEQYF. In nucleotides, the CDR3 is TGCGCCAGCAGCGACGGGACTAGCGGGACCTACGAGCAGTACTTC.

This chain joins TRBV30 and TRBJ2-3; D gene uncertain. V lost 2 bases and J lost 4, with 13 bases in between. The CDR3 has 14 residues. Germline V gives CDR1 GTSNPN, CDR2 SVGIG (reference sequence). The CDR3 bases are TGTGCCTGGAGTCAGATGTATGGTGCAGATACGCAGTATTTT. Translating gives CAWSQMYGADTQYF.